The present T cell receptor (beta chain) was sequenced within a study of blood T cells in healthy people across ages. Each sample used at least 6.5 million PBMCs. This CDR3 is built from 16 residues. The germline V gene has CDR1 MNHEY and CDR2 SVGEGT. Primers used in a second PCR of about 7 to 12 cycles were a sample-barcoded 5' primer and a J-beta primer mix. Every sample produced at least 3 million CDR3-containing paired-end reads. TCRdb re-called the 5' RACE reads through MiXCR, storing one row per CDR3 protein. This sample has around 990,000 distinct CDR3 sequences, with roughly two fifths found just once.

This clonotype originated in a man younger than 35 in good health. Sequenced material: blood. The rearrangement joins TRBV6-2 or TRBV6-3 to TRBJ2-1; 8 bases fit TRBD1. The end of the DNA aligns better with TRBJ2-7, so the J call may be wrong. The DNA for the CDR3 is TGTGCCAGCAGTACCAGAGGACAGGGCTCCTACAATGAGCAGTACTTC. Protein: CASSTRGQGSYNEQYF.